This T cell receptor (beta chain) was captured by sequencing in a study of PD-1 blockade in mismatch repair-deficient tumors. Whole-study context: All were previously treated, progressing patients with about 11 mismatch repair-deficient cancer types. Study observations and caveats: Tumor-resident clones, often absent from pretreatment blood, expanded after pembrolizumab and then contracted.

Trimming cost V 9 bases and J 8 bases, with 13 bases left between them. This CDR3 is built from 11 residues. Germline values: CDR1 LNHDA, CDR2 SQIVND (reference sequence). TCRs were sequenced from a few patients responding to pembrolizumab. Method: immunoSEQ multiplex PCR; TCRdb's copy keeps in-frame clones and lacks some. The sample yields about 38,000 clones, 75% to 85% seen once. As concerns this clone: As yet, its antigen is unknown.

Sequenced here: peripheral blood, sampled 4 weeks after starting pembrolizumab. The origin of this receptor is an adult with mismatch repair-deficient cancer. The chain employs TRBV19 and TRBJ1-2, with a possible D match to TRBD1 (5 bases). CDR3 DNA sequence: TGTGCCAGCGACAGCGGATGGGGCTACACCTTC. Its translation is CASDSGWGYTF. The variable domain in full, completed from reference TRBV19 and TRBJ1-2, reads DGGITQSPKYLFRKEGQNVTLSCEQNLNHDAMYWYRQDPGQGLRLIYYSQIVNDFQKGDIAEGYSVSREKKESFPLTVTSAQKNPTAFYLCASDSGWGYTFGSGTRLTVV.